This is a list of T cell receptor beta chains from one sample in a study of OX40 agonist ivuxolimab in advanced cancers. Assay: immunoSEQ multiplex PCR; the TCRdb copy retains only in-frame clones and omits some. Of 20,000 to 25,000 clones in the sample, roughly 88% were seen once. This specimen was CD4+ or CD8+ T cells sorted from blood, taken in a trial of the OX40 agonist ivuxolimab. These receptors were obtained from an adult with an advanced solid tumor such as melanoma, head and neck, liver or kidney cancer. Both conserved end residues are part of each CDR3. Fields, in order: D gene, CDR3 length, J gene, V gene, clone size, CDR3 DNA, CDR3 protein. A D gene is named only where the DNA matches it firmly. Where a row states a size, it is once, few, many or the class of an expanded clone; other rows omit it.

d_call: NA
cdr3_length: 20
j_call: TRBJ2-7
v_call: TRBV27
clone_size: NA
cdr3_nt: TGTGCCAGCAGTCCAAAGTCACGGACCGGGAACTTTCCCCTTCGGTACGAGCAGTACTTC
cdr3_aa: CASSPKSRTGNFPLRYEQYF

d_call: TRBD2
cdr3_length: 17
j_call: TRBJ2-1
v_call: TRBV4-3
clone_size: few
cdr3_nt: TGCGCCAGCAGCCAACGTGAGGGACTAGCGGGAGTGAATGAGCAGTTCTTC
cdr3_aa: CASSQREGLAGVNEQFF

d_call: NA
cdr3_length: 15
j_call: TRBJ1-5
v_call: TRBV2
clone_size: NA
cdr3_nt: TGTGCCAGCAGTTTGGACAGCTATAGCAATCAGCCCCAGCATTTT
cdr3_aa: CASSLDSYSNQPQHF

d_call: TRBD2
cdr3_length: 16
j_call: TRBJ2-7
v_call: TRBV9
clone_size: NA
cdr3_nt: TGTGCCAGCAGCGTCGTGGGGACTAGCGCCTACTACGAGCAGTACTTC
cdr3_aa: CASSVVGTSAYYEQYF

d_call: NA
cdr3_length: 15
j_call: TRBJ1-1
v_call: TRBV6-6
clone_size: NA
cdr3_nt: TGTGCCAGCACTCAGGGCCAATATAGGAACACTGAAGCTTTCTTT
cdr3_aa: CASTQGQYRNTEAFF

d_call: TRBD2
cdr3_length: 16
j_call: TRBJ2-5
v_call: TRBV30
clone_size: NA
cdr3_nt: TGTGCCTGGAGTCCCCCGAGCGGGAGGGCGAGTGAGACCCAGTACTTC
cdr3_aa: CAWSPPSGRASETQYF

d_call: TRBD2
cdr3_length: 18
j_call: TRBJ2-1
v_call: TRBV10-2
clone_size: NA
cdr3_nt: TGCGCCAGCAGTGAGGACCCCACCAGACTAGCGGGAGGGGGTGAGCAGTTCTTC
cdr3_aa: CASSEDPTRLAGGGEQFF

d_call: NA
cdr3_length: 13
j_call: TRBJ2-4
v_call: TRBV7-2
clone_size: NA
cdr3_nt: TGTGCCAGCAGCTTAGCGATGGGGGACATTCAGTACTTC
cdr3_aa: CASSLAMGDIQYF

d_call: TRBD2
cdr3_length: 16
j_call: TRBJ2-3
v_call: TRBV6-5
clone_size: NA
cdr3_nt: TGTGCCAGCAGTTTGACTAGCTTCACGTCCACAGATACGCAGTATTTT
cdr3_aa: CASSLTSFTSTDTQYF

d_call: NA
cdr3_length: 10
j_call: TRBJ1-2
v_call: TRBV29-1
clone_size: NA
cdr3_nt: TGCAGCGTGAGGACGGATGGCTACACCTTC
cdr3_aa: CSVRTDGYTF

d_call: TRBD2
cdr3_length: 15
j_call: TRBJ2-1
v_call: TRBV27
clone_size: NA
cdr3_nt: TGTGCCAGCAGTCCCGGACTAGCGGGGTACAATGAGCAGTTCTTC
cdr3_aa: CASSPGLAGYNEQFF

d_call: TRBD2
cdr3_length: 16
j_call: TRBJ2-3
v_call: TRBV7-9
clone_size: NA
cdr3_nt: TGTGCCAGCAGCTTAGGGACTAGCGGGGCGGTAGATACGCAGTATTTT
cdr3_aa: CASSLGTSGAVDTQYF

d_call: NA
cdr3_length: 12
j_call: TRBJ2-7
v_call: TRBV7-9
clone_size: NA
cdr3_nt: TGTGCCAGCAGCTTAGGTACCTACGAGCAGTACTTC
cdr3_aa: CASSLGTYEQYF

d_call: NA
cdr3_length: 15
j_call: TRBJ1-1
v_call: TRBV7-9
clone_size: NA
cdr3_nt: TGTGCCAGCAGCTTGGCGGGTCACCTGAACACTGAAGCTTTCTTT
cdr3_aa: CASSLAGHLNTEAFF

d_call: NA
cdr3_length: 12
j_call: TRBJ2-3
v_call: TRBV7-9
clone_size: NA
cdr3_nt: TGTGCCAGCAGCTTCGGCACAGATACGCAGTATTTT
cdr3_aa: CASSFGTDTQYF

d_call: NA
cdr3_length: 16
j_call: TRBJ2-3
v_call: TRBV6-6
clone_size: NA
cdr3_nt: TGTGCCAGCAGTTACTCGCCAGCGGCCCCCACAGATACGCAGTATTTT
cdr3_aa: CASSYSPAAPTDTQYF

d_call: TRBD2
cdr3_length: 14
j_call: TRBJ2-1
v_call: TRBV9
clone_size: NA
cdr3_nt: TGTGCCAGCGAGACAACTAGCGGATCCAATGAGCAGTTCTTC
cdr3_aa: CASETTSGSNEQFF

d_call: TRBD2
cdr3_length: 15
j_call: TRBJ2-2
v_call: TRBV9
clone_size: NA
cdr3_nt: TGTGCCAGCAGCCCGGGGGGTTTTGGCACCGGGGAGCTGTTTTTT
cdr3_aa: CASSPGGFGTGELFF

d_call: TRBD2
cdr3_length: 15
j_call: TRBJ2-7
v_call: TRBV29-1
clone_size: NA
cdr3_nt: TGCAGCGTTGAACTAGCGGGAGGGAGCTCCTACGAGCAGTACTTC
cdr3_aa: CSVELAGGSSYEQYF

d_call: TRBD1
cdr3_length: 17
j_call: TRBJ1-2
v_call: TRBV5-5
clone_size: NA
cdr3_nt: TGTGCCAGCAGCTTGGAGTCAGGGGGTAGTGTAAGCTATGGCTACACCTTC
cdr3_aa: CASSLESGGSVSYGYTF

d_call: NA
cdr3_length: 13
j_call: TRBJ2-1
v_call: TRBV7-9
clone_size: once
cdr3_nt: TGTGCCAGCCACACGGGCGGATTCAATGAGCAGTTCTTC
cdr3_aa: CASHTGGFNEQFF

d_call: NA
cdr3_length: 13
j_call: TRBJ1-2
v_call: TRBV6-5
clone_size: NA
cdr3_nt: TGTGCCAGCAAAGAGGACATAGACTATGGCTACACCTTC
cdr3_aa: CASKEDIDYGYTF

d_call: NA
cdr3_length: 15
j_call: TRBJ2-1
v_call: TRBV7-3
clone_size: NA
cdr3_nt: TGTGCCAGCACCCCTCCGGCCGGGTCCTACAATGAGCAGTTCTTC
cdr3_aa: CASTPPAGSYNEQFF

d_call: NA
cdr3_length: 14
j_call: TRBJ2-7
v_call: TRBV9
clone_size: NA
cdr3_nt: TGTGCCAGCAGCGTAGAAGAATACTCCCACGAGCAGTACTTC
cdr3_aa: CASSVEEYSHEQYF

d_call: TRBD2
cdr3_length: 15
j_call: TRBJ2-1
v_call: TRBV5-4
clone_size: NA
cdr3_nt: TGTGCCAGCAGCTTGGCGAGCGGGAGTTACAATGAGCAGTTCTTC
cdr3_aa: CASSLASGSYNEQFF

d_call: NA
cdr3_length: 14
j_call: TRBJ2-1
v_call: TRBV5-3
clone_size: NA
cdr3_nt: TGTGCCAGCAGCCAGGGGGACTACTACAATGAGCAGTTCTTC
cdr3_aa: CASSQGDYYNEQFF

d_call: TRBD1
cdr3_length: 21
j_call: TRBJ2-7
v_call: TRBV5-1
clone_size: NA
cdr3_nt: TGCGCCAGCAGCTTGGTTGGACAGGGAGGTGGTAGCGGTCGCCTGTGGCACGAGCAGTACTTC
cdr3_aa: CASSLVGQGGGSGRLWHEQYF

d_call: TRBD2
cdr3_length: 16
j_call: TRBJ2-1
v_call: TRBV7-9
clone_size: NA
cdr3_nt: TGTGCCAGCAGCGCCCGCCTAGCGGGAGACTACAATGAGCAGTTCTTC
cdr3_aa: CASSARLAGDYNEQFF

d_call: NA
cdr3_length: 15
j_call: TRBJ2-2
v_call: TRBV10-1
clone_size: once
cdr3_nt: TGCGCCAGCAGTGTTGGGACCTTGGGTACCGGGGAGCTGTTTTTT
cdr3_aa: CASSVGTLGTGELFF

d_call: NA
cdr3_length: 12
j_call: TRBJ2-2
v_call: TRBV14
clone_size: NA
cdr3_nt: TGTGCCAGCAGCCCGATCGCCGGGGAGCTGTTTTTT
cdr3_aa: CASSPIAGELFF

d_call: NA
cdr3_length: 17
j_call: TRBJ2-2
v_call: TRBV11-2
clone_size: NA
cdr3_nt: TGTGCCAGCAGCTCACCAGTGGTAACTATATTCGCCGGGGAGCTGTTTTTT
cdr3_aa: CASSSPVVTIFAGELFF

d_call: NA
cdr3_length: 13
j_call: TRBJ2-1
v_call: TRBV9
clone_size: NA
cdr3_nt: TGTGCCAGCAGCGGTCGATCGTACAATGAGCAGTTCTTC
cdr3_aa: CASSGRSYNEQFF

d_call: TRBD1
cdr3_length: 14
j_call: TRBJ1-1
v_call: TRBV29-1
clone_size: NA
cdr3_nt: TGCAGCGTAAATCCGGGACAGGGGAACACTGAAGCTTTCTTT
cdr3_aa: CSVNPGQGNTEAFF

d_call: NA
cdr3_length: 12
j_call: TRBJ2-2
v_call: TRBV7-9
clone_size: NA
cdr3_nt: TGTGCCAGCAGCCGACGACTGGAGGAGCTGTTTTTT
cdr3_aa: CASSRRLEELFF

d_call: TRBD1
cdr3_length: 17
j_call: TRBJ2-6
v_call: TRBV10-2
clone_size: once
cdr3_nt: TGCGCCAGCAGTGAGGGGACAGCCAACTCTGGGGCCAACGTCCTGACTTTC
cdr3_aa: CASSEGTANSGANVLTF

d_call: NA
cdr3_length: 14
j_call: TRBJ2-1
v_call: TRBV29-1
clone_size: NA
cdr3_nt: TGCAGCGCTGAACAGACAGCGGCCTACAATGAGCAGTTCTTC
cdr3_aa: CSAEQTAAYNEQFF

d_call: NA
cdr3_length: 16
j_call: TRBJ2-1
v_call: TRBV7-9
clone_size: NA
cdr3_nt: TGTGCCAGCAGCCCTGGGGGGGGACAGCGACTTCGGGTGCAGTTCTTC
cdr3_aa: CASSPGGGQRLRVQFF

d_call: NA
cdr3_length: 14
j_call: TRBJ1-4
v_call: TRBV15
clone_size: NA
cdr3_nt: TGTGCCACCAGCAGAGGGACAGTTAATGAAAAACTGTTTTTT
cdr3_aa: CATSRGTVNEKLFF

d_call: NA
cdr3_length: 14
j_call: TRBJ1-5
v_call: TRBV6-1
clone_size: few
cdr3_nt: TGTGCCACCGACTCCGACAGTTACAATCAGCCCCAGCATTTT
cdr3_aa: CATDSDSYNQPQHF

d_call: TRBD2
cdr3_length: 15
j_call: TRBJ2-7
v_call: TRBV29-1
clone_size: NA
cdr3_nt: TGCAGCGTTGAGGCCCGGACTAGCAGCTCCTACGAGCAGTACTTC
cdr3_aa: CSVEARTSSSYEQYF

d_call: NA
cdr3_length: 14
j_call: TRBJ2-3
v_call: TRBV14
clone_size: NA
cdr3_nt: TGTGCCAGCAGCCAGCACGACCTAGCAGATACGCAGTATTTT
cdr3_aa: CASSQHDLADTQYF